Listed below are T cell receptor beta chains from one sample, sequenced in a study of shared clonotypes between healthy human individuals. Produced via immunoSEQ multiplex PCR; TCRdb's table is partial and in-frame only. The top ten hold nearly 25% of the sample, which has more than 550,000 clones, roughly nine tenths seen once. The specimen was naive CD8+ T cells sorted from blood. The receptors were gathered from a man aged 25 to 40 in good health. Each CDR3 is given with its conserved first and last residue. The order of the fields is D gene, clone size, V gene, J gene, CDR3 DNA, CDR3 protein. A D gene is named only where the DNA matches it firmly. Some rows mark clone size as missing; the rest say once, few, many or name a class of expanded clone.

NA	NA	TRBV6-5	TRBJ1-1	TGTGCCAGCAGTTCGGGGCGGGGAGCTTTCTTT	CASSSGRGAFF
NA	NA	TRBV7-9	TRBJ1-4	TGTGCCAGCAGCGGTCGGAATGTCGGGAGTTTCAGTACTAATGAAAAACTGTTTTTT	CASSGRNVGSFSTNEKLFF
TRBD2	NA	TRBV4-1	TRBJ2-7	TGCGCCAGCAGCGCTCGCATCGGGTCTAGCGGGAGATCGGGCACCTACGAGCAGTACTTC	CASSARIGSSGRSGTYEQYF
NA	NA	TRBV19	TRBJ2-1	TGTGCCAGTAGACCGGGAGTGGTTTCCTACAATGAGCAGTTCTTC	CASRPGVVSYNEQFF
NA	NA	TRBV7-6	TRBJ2-3	TGTGCCAGCAGCGGAGGTGCCGCAGATACGCAGTATTTT	CASSGGAADTQYF
TRBD1	NA	TRBV5-1	TRBJ1-1	TGCGCCAGCAGCTTCGGACAGGGCCACACTGAAGCTTTCTTT	CASSFGQGHTEAFF
TRBD1	NA	TRBV27	TRBJ1-4	TGTGCCAGCAGTCCCCGGGACAGGATTAATGAAAAACTGTTTTTT	CASSPRDRINEKLFF
NA	NA	TRBV5-1	TRBJ2-2	TGCGCCAGCAGCCCGGACTATGACGGGGAGCTGTTTTTT	CASSPDYDGELFF
NA	few	TRBV28	TRBJ1-1	TGTGCCAGCAGTTTATTAGCGAACACTGAAGCTTTCTTT	CASSLLANTEAFF
TRBD2	NA	TRBV28	TRBJ2-1	TGTGCCAGCAGTTTATTTGGGCCGACTAGCGGGAGGGTCGGTGAGCAGTTCTTC	CASSLFGPTSGRVGEQFF
NA	NA	TRBV7-9	TRBJ2-7	TGTGCCAGCAGAAGTCCCGGGACGGACAACTCCTACGAGCAGTACTTC	CASRSPGTDNSYEQYF
TRBD2	once	TRBV15	TRBJ2-1	TGTGCCACCAGCAGAGATCTCCTGGGGGGGAATGAGCAGTTCTTC	CATSRDLLGGNEQFF
NA	NA	TRBV7-9	TRBJ2-5	TGTGCCAGCAGCTTTGGGGAGACCCAGTACTTC	CASSFGETQYF